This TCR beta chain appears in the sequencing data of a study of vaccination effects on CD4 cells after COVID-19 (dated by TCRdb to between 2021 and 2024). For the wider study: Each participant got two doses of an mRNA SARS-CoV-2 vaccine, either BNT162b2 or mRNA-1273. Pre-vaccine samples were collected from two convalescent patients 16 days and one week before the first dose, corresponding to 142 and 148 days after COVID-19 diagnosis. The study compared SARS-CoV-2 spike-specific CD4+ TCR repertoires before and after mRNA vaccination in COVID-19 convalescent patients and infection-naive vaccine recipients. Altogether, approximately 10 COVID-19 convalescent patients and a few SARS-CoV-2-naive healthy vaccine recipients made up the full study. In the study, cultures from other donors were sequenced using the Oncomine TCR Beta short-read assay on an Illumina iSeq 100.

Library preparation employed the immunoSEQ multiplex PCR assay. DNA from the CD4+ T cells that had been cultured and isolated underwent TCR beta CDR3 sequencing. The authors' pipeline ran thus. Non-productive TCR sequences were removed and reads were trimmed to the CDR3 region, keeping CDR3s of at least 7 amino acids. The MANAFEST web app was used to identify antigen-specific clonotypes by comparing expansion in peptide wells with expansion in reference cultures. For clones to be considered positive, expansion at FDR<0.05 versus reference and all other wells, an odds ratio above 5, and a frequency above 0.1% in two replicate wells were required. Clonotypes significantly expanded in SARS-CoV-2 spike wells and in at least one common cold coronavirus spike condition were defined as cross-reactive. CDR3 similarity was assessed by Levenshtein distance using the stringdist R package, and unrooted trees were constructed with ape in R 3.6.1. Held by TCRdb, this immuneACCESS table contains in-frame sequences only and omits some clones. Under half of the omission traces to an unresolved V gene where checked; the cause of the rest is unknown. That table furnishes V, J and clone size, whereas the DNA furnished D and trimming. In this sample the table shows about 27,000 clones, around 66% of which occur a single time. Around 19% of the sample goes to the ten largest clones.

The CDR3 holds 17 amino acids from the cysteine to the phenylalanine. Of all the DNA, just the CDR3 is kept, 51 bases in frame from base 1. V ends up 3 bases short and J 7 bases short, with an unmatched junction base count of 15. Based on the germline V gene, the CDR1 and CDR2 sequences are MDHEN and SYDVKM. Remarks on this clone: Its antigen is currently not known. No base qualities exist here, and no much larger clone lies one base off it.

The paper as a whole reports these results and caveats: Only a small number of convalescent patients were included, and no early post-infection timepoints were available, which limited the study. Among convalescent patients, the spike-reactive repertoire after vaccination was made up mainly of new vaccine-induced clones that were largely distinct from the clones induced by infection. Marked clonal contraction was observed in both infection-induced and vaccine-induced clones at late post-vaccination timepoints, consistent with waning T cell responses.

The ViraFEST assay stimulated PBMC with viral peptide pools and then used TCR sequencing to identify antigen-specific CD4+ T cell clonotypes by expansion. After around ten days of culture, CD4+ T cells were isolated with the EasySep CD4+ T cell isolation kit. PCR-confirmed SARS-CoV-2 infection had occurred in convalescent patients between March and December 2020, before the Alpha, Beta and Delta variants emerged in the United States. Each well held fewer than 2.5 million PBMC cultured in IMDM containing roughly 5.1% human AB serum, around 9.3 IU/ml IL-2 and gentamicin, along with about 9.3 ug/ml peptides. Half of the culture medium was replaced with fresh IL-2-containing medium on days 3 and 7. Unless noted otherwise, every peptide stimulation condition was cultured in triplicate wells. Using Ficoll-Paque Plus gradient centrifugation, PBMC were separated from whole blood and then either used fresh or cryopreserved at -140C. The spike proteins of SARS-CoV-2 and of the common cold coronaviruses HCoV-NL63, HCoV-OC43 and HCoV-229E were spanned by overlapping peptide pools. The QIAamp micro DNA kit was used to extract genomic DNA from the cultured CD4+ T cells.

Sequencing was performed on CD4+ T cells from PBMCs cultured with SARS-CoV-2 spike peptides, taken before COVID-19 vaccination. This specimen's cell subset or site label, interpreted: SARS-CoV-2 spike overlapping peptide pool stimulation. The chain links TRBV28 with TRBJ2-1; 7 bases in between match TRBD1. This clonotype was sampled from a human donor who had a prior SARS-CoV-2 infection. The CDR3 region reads CASSFLGGDGDWNEQFF. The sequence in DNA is TGTGCCAGCAGTTTTTTAGGGGGCGATGGTGATTGGAATGAGCAGTTCTTC.